Below, one T cell receptor beta chain is given with its context. Its antigen is not known. This sample is part of a study of blood T cells in healthy people across ages. Overall study results and limits: Higher diversity, along with more naive CD4+ cells, distinguished long-lived donors from aged donors.

Then a second PCR, running roughly 7 to 11 cycles, was carried out with a sample-barcoded 5' primer and a J-beta primer mix. A template-switch adaptor containing 12 random nucleotides labeled each cDNA molecule. Using its own MiXCR run on the 5' RACE reads, TCRdb lists one record per CDR3 protein. The sample comprises about 640,000 distinct CDR3 sequences, about 30% of which are singletons, and 15% to 19% rests with the top ten. A minimum of 6.5 million PBMCs was isolated per sample. Input material: blood. This sequence was found in a woman of 80 years or more in good health.

The CDR3 loop is CASGRGLAPNEQFF. CDR3 DNA: TGCGCCAGCGGCCGGGGACTAGCGCCGAATGAGCAGTTCTTC. The chain joins TRBV5-1 to TRBJ2-1; 10 nucleotides agree with TRBD2. CDR1 SGHRS and CDR2 YFSETQ come from the germline V gene. CDR3 size: 14 residues. The trim removed 7 bases at V and 7 bases at J, leaving 8 bases unmatched.